These 28 T cell receptor beta chains share one sample of origin, sequenced in a study of T cells in Graves' hyperthyroidism and ophthalmopathy. The investigators amplified TCR beta CDR3 regions from RNA transcripts. First-round RT-PCR targeting the TCR CDR3 was performed with the HTBI primer set. TCRdb redid the calling of the multiplex PCR reads with MiXCR, one entry per CDR3 protein. The sample gives tens of thousands of distinct CDR3 sequences, around 48% of which show up once; roughly a tenth is in the top ten. Source material: blood. Receptors originate from a woman between 50 and 59 years old with Graves' ophthalmopathy.

This clonotype was recorded many times. The chain employs TRBV6-5 and TRBJ2-3; TRBD2 aligns across 8 bases. The CDR3 length is 16 residues. Trimming at V came to 6 bases and at J to 0 bases, leaving 8 bases not matched to a gene. Looked up from germline, CDR1 is MNHEY and CDR2 is SVGAGI. DNA for the CDR3: TGTGCCAGCAGATCGATTAGCGGGGTGAGCACAGATACGCAGTATTTT. Its protein product is CASRSISGVSTDTQYF.

This clonotype has a count of ten or more. The V call is TRBV6-4, the J call TRBJ2-7; D is possibly TRBD1 or TRBD2 (5 bases each). The CDR3 is made up of 14 amino acids. Germline V gene lookup returns CDR1 MRHNA and CDR2 SNTAGT. Trimming left V 5 bases short and J 5 bases short, with 16 bases between. The CDR3 nucleotides read TGTGCCAGCAGTCTCTACCCAGGGACGAACGAGCAGTACTTC. Its protein is CASSLYPGTNEQYF.

This chain uses TRBV15 with TRBJ2-3; TRBD2 matches at 8 bases. With V trimmed by 3 bases and J by 1 base, 9 bases remained unmatched. The CDR3 has 17 amino acids. Germline V lookup: CDR1 LNHNV, CDR2 YYDKDF (reference sequence). CDR3 nucleotides: TGTGCCACCAGCAGGCCGATAGCAGCGGGGGGCACAGATACGCAGTATTTT. Translated, it gives CATSRPIAAGGTDTQYF. The full variable domain, in which reference TRBV15 and TRBJ2-3 provide the parts outside the CDR3, is DAMVIQNPRYQVTQFGKPVTLSCSQTLNHNVMYWYQQKSSQAPKLLFHYYDKDFNNEADTPDNFQSRRPNTSFCFLDIRSPGLGDTAMYLCATSRPIAAGGTDTQYFGPGTRLTVL.

This clonotype showed up many times. CDR3 sequence reads: CASSFEPAGTANTEAFF. In DNA, the CDR3 is TGTGCCAGCAGCTTTGAACCCGCCGGGACGGCGAACACTGAAGCTTTCTTT. The V call is TRBV5-5, the J call TRBJ1-1, with D maybe TRBD1 (5 bases). The CDR3 consists of 17 residues. Trimming took off 2 bases at V and 1 base at J, with 18 bases between the two ends. Germline values: CDR1 SGHKS, CDR2 YYEKEE (reference sequence).

Concerning this clonotype: Germline and junction disagree at one end, which may indicate a read error. The V and J genes are TRBV24-1 and TRBJ1-4; no reliable D call. From germline, CDR1 is KGHDR and CDR2 SFDVKD. There are 16 residues in the CDR3. As DNA, the CDR3 is TGCGCCACCGGTGATTTAAAGGATCCAACTAATGAAAAACTGTTTTTT. As protein: CATGDLKDPTNEKLFF.

This clonotype was detected many times. The limits of the CDR3 on the DNA are not certain, so only TCRdb's listed CDR3 is given. The rearrangement uses TRBV6-6 and TRBJ1-2; the D call TRBD1 from the table was never checked on the DNA. Ends included, the CDR3 has 16 residues. CDR1 MNHNY and CDR2 SVGAGI come from the germline V gene (reference sequence). The CDR3 here is CASSTSGQGGPIGYTF.

This clonotype has at least ten counts. This chain uses TRBV20-1 with TRBJ2-7, with D unresolved. V lost 3 bases and J lost 4, with 10 bases in between. From germline, CDR1 is DFQATT and CDR2 SNEGSKA (reference sequence). There are 12 residues in the CDR3. CDR3 bases: TGCAGTGCTAGTCCCCCACCATACGAGCAGTACTTC. The encoded protein is CSASPPPYEQYF.

This clonotype was observed many times. The CDR3 DNA reads TGTGCCAGCAGTAGGACGGAAGAGACCCAGTACTTC. This gives the protein CASSRTEETQYF. The chain has TRBV6-5 and TRBJ2-5, with D uncertain. This CDR3 is 12 amino acids long. The V end was cut by 5 bases, the J end by 3 bases, with 7 bases between. CDR1 MNHEY and CDR2 SVGAGI come from the germline V gene.

The rearrangement joins TRBV5-1 to TRBJ2-5, with 8 bases fitting TRBD2. V dropped 4 bases and J dropped 2; count of bases not matched to a gene: 4. Germline V gene lookup returns CDR1 SGHRS and CDR2 YFSETQ. This CDR3 spans 14 amino acids. CDR3: CASSPGGWQETQYF. The CDR3 bases are TGCGCCAGCAGCCCGGGGGGGTGGCAAGAGACCCAGTACTTC.

In this sample, this clonotype turned up once. Here the CDR3 omits its conserved ending phenylalanine or tryptophan, so a read error is the likely source. The gene calls are TRBV9 and TRBJ2-7, with D unclear. Trimming cost V 3 bases and J 7 bases, with 14 bases left between them. The CDR3 extends over 13 amino acids. Germline lookup yields CDR1 SGDLS and CDR2 YYNGEE. The CDR3 sequence: CASSASWVGEQYR. The CDR3 DNA is TGTGCCAGCAGCGCGTCCTGGGTGGGGGAGCAGTACCGC.

Regarding this clonotype: A much larger clone sits a single nucleotide away, making a read error possible. The V gene is TRBV27, the J gene TRBJ2-7, with D tentatively TRBD2 (5 bases). The germline gives CDR1 MNHEY, CDR2 SMNVEV (reference sequence). The CDR3 sequence is 12 residues long. The CDR3 loop reads CASSLISGEQHF. CDR3 nucleotide sequence: TGTGCCAGCAGTCTTATCAGTGGGGAGCAGCACTTC.

Ten or more counts support this clonotype. Its ends do not fully match the called genes, so a read error is possible. V usage is TRBV7-9 and J usage is TRBJ1-4; 8 nucleotides agree with TRBD1. CDR3 size: 15 residues. Germline CDR1 and CDR2: SEHNR and FQNEAQ (reference sequence). The DNA for the CDR3 is TGTGCCGGCAGCACCGACAGGGGAAGACATGAAAAACTGTTTTTT. Encoded protein: CAGSTDRGRHEKLFF.

Many counts were recorded for this clonotype. The chain recombines TRBV6-4 with TRBJ2-1, with D perhaps being TRBD1 or TRBD2 (5 bases each). V was cut by 2 bases and J by 11 bases, with 10 bases left in between. The CDR3 runs to 12 residues. Germline loops: CDR1 MRHNA, CDR2 SNTAGT. The chain's CDR3 is CASSDAGSKQFF. CDR3 bases: TGTGCCAGCAGTGACGCAGGGAGCAAGCAGTTCTTC.

CDR3 sequence reads: CSADHRAGSYEQYF. The CDR3 DNA is TGCAGCGCCGATCACCGGGCTGGCTCCTACGAGCAGTACTTC. The chain employs TRBV20-1 and TRBJ2-7; D not resolved. The CDR3 runs to 14 residues. Germline V CDR1 and CDR2: DFQATT, SNEGSKA (reference sequence).

The chain is built from TRBV19 and TRBJ1-1; tentative D call: TRBD1 (5 bases). Trimming took 1 base from V and 5 from J, leaving 8 bases between them. Germline values: CDR1 LNHDA, CDR2 SQIVND (reference sequence). This CDR3 has 13 amino acids. The CDR3 sequence is CASSIVGGTEAFF. CDR3 nucleotide sequence: TGTGCCAGTAGTATAGTCGGGGGGACTGAAGCTTTCTTT.

In its sample, this clonotype is medium-sized. The chain couples TRBV10-3 to TRBJ2-7; D gene uncertain. Per the germline V gene, CDR1 is ENHRY and CDR2 is SYGVKD. Trimming removed 6 bases from V and 2 bases from J, with 14 bases in between. This CDR3 has 14 amino acids. Here the CDR3 reads CAIRGWGLAYEQYF. The CDR3 DNA reads TGTGCCATCAGGGGCTGGGGTCTTGCCTACGAGCAGTACTTC.

This clonotype came up many times. V and J are TRBV12-3 or TRBV12-4 and TRBJ2-7; 12 bases fit TRBD1. This CDR3 spans 15 amino acids. Trimming cost V 7 bases and J 7 bases; bases outside gene matches: 11. The CDR3 here is CASTLGGDRGREQYF. The CDR3 DNA sequence: TGTGCCAGCACCCTCGGGGGGGACAGGGGGCGTGAGCAGTACTTC.

This clonotype was counted at least ten times. J is TRBJ2-7 and V is TRBV7-6; TRBD1 matches at 8 bases. The CDR3 loop spans 18 amino acids. Trimming removed 4 bases from V and 4 bases from J; junction bases left unmatched: 18. Germline V gives CDR1 SGHVS, CDR2 FNYEAQ. CDR3 in DNA: TGTGCCAGCAGCTCAGAGGGAGGACAGGGAGCTTATGGTTACGAGCAGTACTTC. Translation gives CASSSEGGQGAYGYEQYF.

The table lists this clonotype with a count of one. V gene TRBV19 combines with J gene TRBJ2-5; D possibly uses TRBD1 or TRBD2 (6 bases each). CDR3 size: 14 residues. V dropped 4 bases and J dropped 4 bases, with 13 bases sitting between them. Germline V lookup: CDR1 LNHDA, CDR2 SQIVND (reference sequence). CDR3 residues: CASSTRGRRETQYF. CDR3 bases: TGTGCCAGTAGTACGAGGGGGAGGCGAGAGACCCAGTACTTC.

This clonotype was seen a handful of times. The J gene is TRBJ2-1, the V gene TRBV2, with TRBD2 matching over 8 bases. CDR1 and CDR2 (germline): SNHLY, FYNNEI. Trimming cost V 8 bases and J 7 bases; bases outside gene matches: 10. CDR3 size: 14 residues. In nucleotides, the CDR3 is TGTGCCAGCTCACCAGGCCGGGAGGGAAATGAGCAGTTCTTC. Its translation: CASSPGREGNEQFF. The variable domain in full, completed from reference TRBV2 and TRBJ2-1, reads EPEVTQTPSHQVTQMGQEVILRCVPISNHLYFYWYRQILGQKVEFLVSFYNNEISEKSEIFDDQFSVERPDGSNFTLKIRSTKLEDSAMYFCASSPGREGNEQFFGPGTRLTVL.

Of note for this clonotype: Since the CDR3 does not end with the conserved phenylalanine or tryptophan, this likely comes from a read error. J is TRBJ1-5 and V is TRBV19, with 7 bases that match TRBD1. The J segment lost 9 bases and the V segment lost 8 bases, leaving 10 bases of the junction unmatched. This CDR3 is built from 13 residues. CDR1 is LNHDA and CDR2 is SQIVND in the germline V gene (reference sequence). The CDR3: CASSDRAGRPQHS. In DNA, the CDR3 is TGTGCCAGTTCAGACAGGGCCGGTCGGCCCCAGCATTCT.

This clonotype was seen at least ten times. The CDR3: CASSSQDSGGTDTQYF. The CDR3, as DNA: TGTGCCAGCAGTTCTCAGGACAGCGGCGGGACAGATACGCAGTATTTT. The rearrangement joins TRBV6-1 to TRBJ2-3, with a weak D call TRBD1 (6 bases). From germline, CDR1 is MNHNS and CDR2 SASEGT. Trimming took 5 bases from V and 3 from J, leaving 18 bases between them. The CDR3 sequence is 16 residues long.

There are a few counts of this clonotype. Since a much larger clone is just one base distant, this may be a read error. The conserved phenylalanine or tryptophan is not found at the CDR3 terminus, so this likely reflects a read error. This sequence joins TRBV12-3 or TRBV12-4 and TRBJ2-7; TRBD1 matches at 10 bases. This CDR3 spans 15 amino acids. The junction had 7 bases not matched to a gene; V was cut back by 1 base and J by 7 bases. The CDR3 reads CASSLVPGTGVEQYL. In DNA form, the CDR3 reads TGTGCCAGCAGTTTAGTACCCGGGACAGGGGTTGAGCAGTACCTC.

The chain couples TRBV4-2 to TRBJ1-4; D is perhaps TRBD1 (5 bases). Trimming shortened V by 0 bases and J by 5 bases, and 16 bases separated the two germline ends. Germline V gene data show CDR1 as LGHNA and CDR2 as YNFKEQ. This CDR3 has 17 residues. In nucleotides, the CDR3 is TGTGCCAGCAGCCAAGAAGGGTGGGGGGAGGGGAATGAAAAACTGTTTTTT. Protein: CASSQEGWGEGNEKLFF.

V usage is TRBV5-1 and J usage is TRBJ1-6; 7 bases match TRBD1. Trimming at V came to 0 bases and at J to 9 bases, leaving 3 bases not matched to a gene. This CDR3 has 14 residues. The germline gives CDR1 SGHRS, CDR2 YFSETQ. The CDR3 nucleotides read TGCGCCAGCAGCTTGGAAGGGGGCACTTCACCCCTCCACTTT. This translates into CASSLEGGTSPLHF.

The CDR3 reads CASSPSGRLSYNEQFF. The CDR3 DNA reads as TGTGCCAGCAGCCCGAGCGGGAGGCTCTCCTACAATGAGCAGTTCTTC. The chain has TRBV7-9 and TRBJ2-1; 9 bases align to TRBD2. After removal of 5 bases from V and 0 bases from J, the junction contained 5 bases not matched to a gene. This CDR3 has 16 amino acids. Germline loops: CDR1 SEHNR, CDR2 FQNEAQ (reference sequence).

This clonotype was detected ten times or more. The chain is built from TRBV11-3 and TRBJ2-2, with D possibly matching TRBD1 (6 bases). This CDR3 is 13 amino acids long. Trimming took 4 bases from V and 7 from J, leaving 10 bases between them. CDR1 and CDR2 from the germline V gene are SGHNT and YENEEA. CDR3 coding DNA: TGTGCCAGCAGCTATGCAGGGGACGGGGAGCTGTTTTTT. This codes for CASSYAGDGELFF.

V gene TRBV20-1 combines with J gene TRBJ2-5; D might be TRBD2 (5 bases). The CDR3 contains 14 residues. Trimming pared 0 bases from V and 5 bases from J, leaving 13 bases between. Germline values: CDR1 DFQATT, CDR2 SNEGSKA (reference sequence). The DNA of the CDR3 is TGCAGTGCTAGAGAGTCCCGCGGCGGGGAGACCCAGTACTTC. Its translation is CSARESRGGETQYF.